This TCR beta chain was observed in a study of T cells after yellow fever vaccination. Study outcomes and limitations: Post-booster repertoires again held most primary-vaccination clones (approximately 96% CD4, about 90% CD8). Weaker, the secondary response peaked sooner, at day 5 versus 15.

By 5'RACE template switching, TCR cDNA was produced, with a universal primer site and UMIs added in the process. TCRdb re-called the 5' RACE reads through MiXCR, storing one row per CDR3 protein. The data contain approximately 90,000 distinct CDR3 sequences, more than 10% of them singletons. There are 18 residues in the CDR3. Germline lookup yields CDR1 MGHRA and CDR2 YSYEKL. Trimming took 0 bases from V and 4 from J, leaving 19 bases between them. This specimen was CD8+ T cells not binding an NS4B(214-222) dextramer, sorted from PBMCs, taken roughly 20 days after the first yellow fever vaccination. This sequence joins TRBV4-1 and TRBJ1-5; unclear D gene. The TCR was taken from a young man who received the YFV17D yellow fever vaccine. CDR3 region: CASSQDPDGPFRNQPQHF. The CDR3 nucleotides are TGCGCCAGCAGCCAAGATCCAGACGGCCCGTTTCGGAATCAGCCCCAGCATTTT.